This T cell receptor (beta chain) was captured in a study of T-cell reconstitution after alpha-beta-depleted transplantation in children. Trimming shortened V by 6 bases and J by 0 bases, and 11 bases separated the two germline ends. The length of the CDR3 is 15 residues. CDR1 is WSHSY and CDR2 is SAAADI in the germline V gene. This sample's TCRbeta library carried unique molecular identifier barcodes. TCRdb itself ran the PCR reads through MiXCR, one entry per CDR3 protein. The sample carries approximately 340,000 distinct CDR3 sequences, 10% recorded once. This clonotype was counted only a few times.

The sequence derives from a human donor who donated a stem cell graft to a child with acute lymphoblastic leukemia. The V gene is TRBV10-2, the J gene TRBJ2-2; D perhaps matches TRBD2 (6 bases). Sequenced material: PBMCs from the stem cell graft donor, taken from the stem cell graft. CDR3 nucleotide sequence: TGCGCCAGCAGCATGCGGGGAACGAACACCGGGGAGCTGTTTTTT. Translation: CASSMRGTNTGELFF.